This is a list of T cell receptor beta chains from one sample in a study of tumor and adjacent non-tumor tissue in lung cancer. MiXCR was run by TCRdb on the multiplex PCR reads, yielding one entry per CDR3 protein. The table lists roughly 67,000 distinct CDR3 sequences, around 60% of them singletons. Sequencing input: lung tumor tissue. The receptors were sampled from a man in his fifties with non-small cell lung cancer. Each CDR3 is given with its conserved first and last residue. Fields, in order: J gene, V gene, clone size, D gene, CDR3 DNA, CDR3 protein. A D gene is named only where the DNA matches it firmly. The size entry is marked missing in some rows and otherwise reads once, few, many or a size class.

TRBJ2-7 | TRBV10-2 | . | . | TGCGCCACCGAACTGGGGGCGGGCGGCTCGTACGAGCACTACTTC | CATELGAGGSYEHYF
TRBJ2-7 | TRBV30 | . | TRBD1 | TGTGCCTGGGGGGGACAGGGAACGTCCGGGCAGTACTTC | CAWGGQGTSGQYF
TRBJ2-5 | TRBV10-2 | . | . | TGCGCCAGCAGTGAGTTAGATGGGCGTGGGTCCCAGTACTTC | CASSELDGRGSQYF
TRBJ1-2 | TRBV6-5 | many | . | TGTGCCAGCAGTTCCACCGGGGCGTCTGGCTACACCTTC | CASSSTGASGYTF
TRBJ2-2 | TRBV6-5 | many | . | TGTGCCAGCAGCCAAACGGGGATCCCCGGGGAGCTGTTTTTT | CASSQTGIPGELFF
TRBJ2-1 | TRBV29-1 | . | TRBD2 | TGTAGCTTTGAACCGCATCTGGCGGGAGGAAGGAATGAGCAGTTCTTC | CSFEPHLAGGRNEQFF
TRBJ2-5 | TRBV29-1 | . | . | TGCAGCGTGTGGCTAGCGCGAGGGGAAGAGACCCAGTATTTC | CSVWLARGEETQYF
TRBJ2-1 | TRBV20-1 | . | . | TGCAGCGCTAGAGCGTACCCATCAACTTTTAGTCTGGGGGAGTTCAATGAGCAGTTCTTC | CSARAYPSTFSLGEFNEQFF
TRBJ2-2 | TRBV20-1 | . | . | TGCAGTGCTAGAGGGTGTGAGGTGGCGGACGGGGAGCTGTTTTTC | CSARGCEVADGELFF
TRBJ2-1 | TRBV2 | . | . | TGTGCCAGCACACAGAGCAGGGTCAACAATGAGCAGTTCTTC | CASTQSRVNNEQFF
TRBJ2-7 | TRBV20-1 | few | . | TGCAGTGCTAGGTTTGGCGACCACTCTACCTTC | CSARFGDHSTF
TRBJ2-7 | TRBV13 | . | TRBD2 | TGTGCCAGCAGCCCAGGGACTAGAGGGAGGAAGTACGAGCAGTACTTC | CASSPGTRGRKYEQYF
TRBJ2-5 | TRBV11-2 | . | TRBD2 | TGTGCCAGCAATGCAGGGACTAGCGGGAGTCGGGGAGAGACCCAGTACTTC | CASNAGTSGSRGETQYF
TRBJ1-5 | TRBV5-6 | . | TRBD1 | TGTGTCAGCAGCAGACGGACAGGGAATAATCAGCCCCAGCATTTT | CVSSRRTGNNQPQHF
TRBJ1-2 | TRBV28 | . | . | TGTGCCAACAGTTTCCTTCGTCGGAGCTCGGGCTACACCTTC | CANSFLRRSSGYTF